This is a list of T cell receptor beta chains from one sample in a study of shared clonotypes between healthy human individuals. TCRdb's copy holds only in-frame clones and misses some; the assay was immunoSEQ multiplex PCR. The sample includes approximately 2.5 million clones, roughly nine tenths of them seen just once. The sequenced material came from naive CD4+ T cells sorted from blood. These receptors originate from a man between 18 and 29 years old in good health. CDR3s include the opening cysteine and the closing phenylalanine or tryptophan. A D gene is named only where the DNA matches it firmly. Clone size is given for some rows only: seen once, a few or many times, or a class if the clone is expanded.

v_call: TRBV28; clone_size: -; j_call: TRBJ2-7; d_call: -; cdr3_aa: CASSLGGYEQYF; cdr3_nt: TGTGCCAGCAGTTTGGGCGGCTACGAGCAGTACTTC
v_call: TRBV2; clone_size: -; j_call: TRBJ2-2; d_call: TRBD2; cdr3_aa: CASSGPSGRALGDTGELFF; cdr3_nt: TGTGCCAGCAGTGGACCTAGCGGGAGGGCCCTCGGGGACACCGGGGAGCTGTTTTTT
v_call: TRBV5-1; clone_size: -; j_call: TRBJ1-6; d_call: -; cdr3_aa: CASSLPGRDDSPLHF; cdr3_nt: TGCGCCAGCAGCTTGCCCGGACGGGACGATTCACCCCTCCACTTT
v_call: TRBV7-3; clone_size: -; j_call: TRBJ2-5; d_call: -; cdr3_aa: CASSYTGKQETQYF; cdr3_nt: TGTGCCAGCAGCTATACAGGGAAGCAAGAGACCCAGTACTTC
v_call: TRBV27; clone_size: -; j_call: TRBJ1-4; d_call: -; cdr3_aa: CASSLYEDGKLFF; cdr3_nt: TGTGCCAGCAGTTTATACGAAGACGGAAAACTGTTTTTT
v_call: TRBV5-1; clone_size: -; j_call: TRBJ1-4; d_call: -; cdr3_aa: CASSPAGEKLFF; cdr3_nt: TGCGCCAGCAGCCCGGCCGGTGAAAAACTGTTTTTT
v_call: TRBV2; clone_size: few; j_call: TRBJ1-6; d_call: -; cdr3_aa: CASGRAPLHF; cdr3_nt: TGTGCCAGTGGCAGAGCGCCCCTCCACTTT
v_call: TRBV4-1; clone_size: -; j_call: TRBJ1-5; d_call: -; cdr3_aa: CASSQVGSNQPQHF; cdr3_nt: TGCGCCAGCAGCCAAGTTGGTAGCAATCAGCCCCAGCATTTT
v_call: TRBV6-6; clone_size: once; j_call: TRBJ1-2; d_call: TRBD1; cdr3_aa: CASSYSDRVGYGYTF; cdr3_nt: TGTGCCAGCAGTTACTCCGACAGGGTCGGCTATGGCTACACCTTC
v_call: TRBV7-2; clone_size: once; j_call: TRBJ2-5; d_call: TRBD1; cdr3_aa: CASSGRQGARTQYF; cdr3_nt: TGTGCCAGCAGCGGAAGACAGGGGGCAAGGACCCAGTACTTC
v_call: TRBV5-6; clone_size: -; j_call: TRBJ1-6; d_call: -; cdr3_aa: CASSFAGTATVYNSPLHF; cdr3_nt: TGTGCCAGCAGTTTTGCCGGGACCGCGACCGTCTATAATTCACCCCTCCACTTT